The present T cell receptor (beta chain) was sequenced within a study of sequential checkpoint blockade in melanoma. The overall study: Patients were randomized 1:1 to nivolumab-then-ipilimumab or ipilimumab-then-nivolumab first-line. Twenty-two patients had matched tumor biopsies before treatment and at week 13 after nivolumab or ipilimumab alone.

As to treatment: randomized to nivolumab then ipilimumab (arm A) or the reverse (arm B). DNA-damaging chemotherapy had not been given to any patient beforehand. This CDR3 is built from 15 residues. From germline, CDR1 is LNHDA and CDR2 SQIVND (reference sequence). Germline trimming cut 5 bases from V and 1 base from J; bases unmatched to any gene: 8. Assay used: immunoSEQ multiplex PCR; TCRdb lists only in-frame clones, some missing. The sample lists around 19,000 clones; over 60% were seen once. The rearrangement joins TRBV19 to TRBJ2-7; 7 bases fit TRBD2. The source material was tumor tissue (inferred from file names), sampled from a patient given nivolumab and ipilimumab in sequence. The TCR comes from a human donor with melanoma. The CDR3 region has the DNA TGTGCCAGTAGTGGTCGAGAGCGGGGATCCTACGAGCAGTACTTC. This encodes CASSGRERGSYEQYF.